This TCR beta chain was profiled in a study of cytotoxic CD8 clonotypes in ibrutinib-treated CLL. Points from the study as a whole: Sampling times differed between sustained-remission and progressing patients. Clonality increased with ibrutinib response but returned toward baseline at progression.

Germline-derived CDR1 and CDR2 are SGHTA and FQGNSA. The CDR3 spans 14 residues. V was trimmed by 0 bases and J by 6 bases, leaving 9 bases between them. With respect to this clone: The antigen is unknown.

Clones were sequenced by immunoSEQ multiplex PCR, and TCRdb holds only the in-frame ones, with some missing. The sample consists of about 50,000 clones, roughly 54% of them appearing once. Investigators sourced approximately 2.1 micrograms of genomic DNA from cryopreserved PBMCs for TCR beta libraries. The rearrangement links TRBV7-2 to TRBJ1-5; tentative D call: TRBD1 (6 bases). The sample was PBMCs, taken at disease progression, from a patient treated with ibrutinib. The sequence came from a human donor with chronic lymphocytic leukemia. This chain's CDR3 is CASSLAQGPQPQHF. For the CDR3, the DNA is TGTGCCAGCAGCTTAGCACAGGGACCTCAGCCCCAGCATTTT. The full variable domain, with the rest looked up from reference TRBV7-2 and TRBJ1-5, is GAGVSQSPSNKVTEKGKDVELRCDPISGHTALYWYRQSLGQGLEFLIYFQGNSAPDKSGLPSDRFSAERTGGSVSTLTIQRTQQEDSAVYLCASSLAQGPQPQHFGDGTRLSIL.